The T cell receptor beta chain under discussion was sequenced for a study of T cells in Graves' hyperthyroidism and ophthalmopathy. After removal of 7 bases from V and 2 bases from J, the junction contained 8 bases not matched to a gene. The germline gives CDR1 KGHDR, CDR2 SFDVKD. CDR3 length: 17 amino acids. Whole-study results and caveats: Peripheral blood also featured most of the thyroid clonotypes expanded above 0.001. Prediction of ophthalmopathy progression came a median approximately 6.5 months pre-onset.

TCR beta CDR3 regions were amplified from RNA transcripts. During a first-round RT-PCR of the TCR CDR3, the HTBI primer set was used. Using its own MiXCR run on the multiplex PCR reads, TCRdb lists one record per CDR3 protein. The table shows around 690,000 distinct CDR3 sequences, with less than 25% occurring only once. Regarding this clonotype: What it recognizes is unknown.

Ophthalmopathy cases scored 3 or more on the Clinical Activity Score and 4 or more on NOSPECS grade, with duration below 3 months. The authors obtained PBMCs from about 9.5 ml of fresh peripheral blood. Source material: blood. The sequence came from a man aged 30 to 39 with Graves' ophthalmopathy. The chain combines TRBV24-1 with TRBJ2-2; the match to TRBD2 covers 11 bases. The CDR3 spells CATSFPGLAENTGELFF. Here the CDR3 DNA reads TGTGCCACCAGCTTCCCGGGACTAGCGGAAAACACCGGGGAGCTGTTTTTT.